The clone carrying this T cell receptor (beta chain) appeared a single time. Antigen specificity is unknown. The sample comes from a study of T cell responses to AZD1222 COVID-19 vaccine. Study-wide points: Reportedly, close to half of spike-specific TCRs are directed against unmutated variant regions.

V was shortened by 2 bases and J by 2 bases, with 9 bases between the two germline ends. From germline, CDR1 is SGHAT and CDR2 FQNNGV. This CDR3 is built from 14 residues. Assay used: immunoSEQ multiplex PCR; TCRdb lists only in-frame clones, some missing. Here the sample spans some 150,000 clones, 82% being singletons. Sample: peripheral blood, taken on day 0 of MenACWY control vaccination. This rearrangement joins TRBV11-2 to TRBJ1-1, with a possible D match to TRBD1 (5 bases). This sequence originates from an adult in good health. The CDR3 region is CASSLRQTNTEAFF. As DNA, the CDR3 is TGTGCCAGCAGCTTAAGACAGACTAACACTGAAGCTTTCTTT.